The 2 T cell receptor beta chains given below trace back to one sample, sequenced in a study of T cells expressing NK-cell markers. TCRdb reprocessed the 5' RACE reads; each CDR3 protein has one entry and no DNA is given. This specimen shows roughly 280,000 distinct CDR3 sequences; the ten leading clones hold 0.39%. The sequenced sample was blood T cells: a sorted CD56 or NKG2C T cell subset, CD4+ or CD8+ T cells, or bulk PBMC T cells (not recorded which). The origin of the receptors is a man younger than 35 in good health.

V is TRBV10-2 and J is TRBJ1-1; TCRdb's assignment of TRBD1 cannot be checked, as there is no DNA. In germline, CDR1 is WSHSY, CDR2 SAAADI. This CDR3 has 15 amino acids. This chain's CDR3 is CASSEGQGVNTEAFF.

This chain links TRBV6-2 or TRBV6-3 with TRBJ2-3. The germline CDR1 and CDR2 sequences are MNHEY and SVGEGT. CDR3 length equals 13 residues. The CDR3 here is CASSDTAKDTQYF.